A selection of T cell receptor beta chains follows, all from one sample in a study of blood T cell repertoires in COVID-19. Only in-frame clones appear in the TCRdb table, and some are missing; sequencing was by immunoSEQ multiplex PCR. The top ten clones hold roughly 4% of a sample with around 150,000 clones, approximately 90% of them seen once. Sequenced material: peripheral blood. All receptors come from a woman aged 35 to 49 with acute or convalescent COVID-19. Each CDR3 is given with its conserved first and last residue. The D gene is left open where the match is weak. Rows give clone size only sometimes, using once, few, many, or a class for an expanded clone.

TRBJ1-3	TRBV28	NA	once	CASSPWPDIFLGNTIYF	TGTGCCAGCAGTCCCTGGCCCGACATCTTTCTCGGAAACACCATATATTTT
TRBJ2-7	TRBV7-3	NA	NA	CASSLRQSYEQYF	TGTGCCAGCAGCTTAAGACAAAGCTACGAGCAGTACTTC
TRBJ1-1	TRBV5-5	NA	NA	CASSSTETYTEAFF	TGTGCCAGCAGCTCGACGGAGACTTACACTGAAGCTTTCTTT
TRBJ2-2	TRBV24-1	NA	once	CATSDSRVRPVELFF	TGTGCCACCAGTGATTCCAGGGTTCGCCCGGTAGAACTGTTTTTT
TRBJ2-5	TRBV9	NA	NA	CASSLTGISETQYF	TGTGCCAGCAGCCTCACGGGGATTTCCGAGACCCAGTACTTC
TRBJ1-1	TRBV18	TRBD1	NA	CASSLDRGAEAFF	TGTGCCAGCTCATTAGACAGGGGCGCTGAAGCTTTCTTT
TRBJ1-6	TRBV7-9	NA	NA	CASSLDSYNSPLHF	TGTGCCAGCAGCTTAGACAGCTATAATTCACCCCTCCACTTT
TRBJ2-5	TRBV12-5	TRBD2	few	CASGFLAGVIGETQYF	TGTGCTAGTGGTTTCCTAGCGGGAGTAATAGGGGAGACCCAGTACTTC
TRBJ1-1	TRBV3-1/TRBV3-2	NA	NA	CASSPLTGSPEAFF	TGTGCCAGCAGCCCTTTAACAGGGAGCCCTGAAGCTTTCTTT
TRBJ1-2	TRBV10-3	TRBD1	NA	CAISESGTGVRGYTF	TGTGCCATCAGTGAGTCGGGGACAGGAGTGAGGGGCTACACCTTC
TRBJ1-1	TRBV28	NA	NA	CASSLGRAFF	TGTGCCAGCAGTTTAGGGAGGGCTTTCTTT
TRBJ1-2	TRBV28	TRBD1	NA	CATVRGTGDYGYTF	TGTGCCACCGTTCGAGGGACAGGGGACTATGGCTACACCTTC
TRBJ2-1	TRBV29-1	NA	NA	CSVEEDAAEQFF	TGCAGCGTTGAGGAAGATGCAGCGGAGCAGTTCTTC
TRBJ1-2	TRBV6-2/TRBV6-3	NA	NA	CASSFRTAALGGYTF	TGTGCCAGCAGTTTTAGGACAGCCGCTTTGGGTGGCTACACCTTC
TRBJ2-7	TRBV2	NA	NA	CASMGQDLHEQYF	TGTGCCAGCATGGGACAAGATCTTCACGAGCAGTACTTC
TRBJ2-1	TRBV11-3	TRBD2	NA	CASSRLAEHNEQFF	TGTGCCAGCAGCCGACTAGCGGAGCACAATGAGCAGTTCTTC
TRBJ2-7	TRBV7-8	NA	NA	CASSPNFFYEQYF	TGTGCCAGCAGCCCAAACTTCTTCTACGAGCAGTACTTC
TRBJ1-2	TRBV10-3	TRBD1	NA	CAISETRDRAGGYTF	TGTGCCATCAGTGAGACGAGGGACAGGGCGGGCGGCTACACCTTC
TRBJ2-3	TRBV4-3	TRBD1	NA	CASSQYTGTGSDTQYF	TGCGCCAGCAGCCAGTATACCGGGACAGGCTCAGATACGCAGTATTTT
TRBJ1-1	TRBV11-2	NA	once	CASSLLGTSGAAFF	TGTGCCAGCAGCTTACTTGGCACATCAGGGGCAGCTTTCTTT
TRBJ2-3	TRBV7-2	TRBD2	NA	CASSAGLAGGWASTDTQYF	TGTGCCAGCAGCGCCGGACTAGCGGGAGGGTGGGCTAGCACAGATACGCAGTATTTT
TRBJ2-1	TRBV7-2	TRBD2	NA	CASSRHAPSGREGGNEQFF	TGTGCCAGCAGCCGCCACGCCCCTAGCGGGAGGGAAGGGGGCAATGAGCAGTTCTTC
TRBJ2-5	TRBV9	TRBD1	NA	CASSVRGQGKETQYF	TGTGCCAGCAGCGTAAGGGGACAGGGAAAAGAGACCCAGTACTTC
TRBJ1-4	TRBV5-1	TRBD1	NA	CASSRQTGNEKLFF	TGCGCCAGCAGCCGTCAGACAGGGAATGAAAAACTGTTTTTT
TRBJ1-6	TRBV10-3	NA	NA	CAIRAEQGSLNSPLHF	TGTGCCATCAGGGCTGAACAGGGATCCCTAAATTCACCCCTCCACTTT
TRBJ2-1	TRBV12-1	NA	NA	CASSLFGTSGGAYNEQFF	TGTGCCAGCAGCTTATTCGGGACTAGCGGGGGGGCCTATAATGAGCAGTTCTTC
TRBJ1-1	TRBV19	NA	NA	CASSIEGRSGTEAFF	TGTGCCAGTAGTATAGAGGGGAGGTCAGGGACTGAAGCTTTCTTT
TRBJ2-7	TRBV2	TRBD1	few	CASRGQGSYEQYF	TGTGCCAGCAGAGGACAGGGGAGCTACGAGCAGTACTTC
TRBJ1-1	TRBV30	NA	NA	CAWAGVTEAFF	TGTGCCTGGGCGGGGGTTACTGAAGCTTTCTTT
TRBJ1-5	TRBV12-3/TRBV12-4	NA	few	CASSPSSVPQHF	TGTGCCAGCAGTCCCTCGTCCGTGCCCCAGCATTTT
TRBJ1-2	TRBV4-3	TRBD1	once	CASSQGTGGIYGYTF	TGCGCCAGCAGCCAAGGAACAGGGGGCATTTATGGCTACACCTTC
TRBJ2-2	TRBV29-1	TRBD1	NA	CSVYRPQGANTGELFF	TGCAGCGTTTATCGCCCACAGGGGGCGAACACCGGGGAGCTGTTTTTT
TRBJ1-5	TRBV27	NA	NA	CASSLEHSNQPQHF	TGTGCCAGCAGTCTAGAGCATAGCAATCAGCCCCAGCATTTT
TRBJ2-2	TRBV6-6	TRBD1	NA	CASNDRANTGELFF	TGTGCCAGCAACGACAGGGCGAACACCGGGGAGCTGTTTTTT
TRBJ2-7	TRBV29-1	TRBD2	NA	CSVGGLAGSYEQYF	TGCAGCGTTGGGGGACTAGCGGGGAGCTACGAGCAGTACTTC
TRBJ2-4	TRBV28	TRBD2	NA	CASSLGLAGDLAKNIQYF	TGTGCCAGCAGTTTGGGACTAGCGGGAGACCTAGCCAAAAACATTCAGTACTTC
TRBJ2-5	TRBV7-3	TRBD2	NA	CASSLGLAGGSQETQYF	TGTGCCAGCAGCTTAGGGTTGGCGGGGGGCTCCCAAGAGACCCAGTACTTC
TRBJ1-6	TRBV5-6	NA	NA	CASSLPGDPYSPLHF	TGTGCCAGCAGCTTGCCCGGGGATCCCTATTCACCCCTCCACTTT
TRBJ1-1	TRBV3-1/TRBV3-2	NA	NA	CASSQEEGWNTEAFF	TGTGCCAGCAGCCAAGAGGAGGGGTGGAACACTGAAGCTTTCTTT
TRBJ1-1	TRBV19	NA	NA	CASSTPRQVFTEAFF	TGTGCCAGTAGTACCCCGCGACAGGTCTTCACTGAAGCTTTCTTT